This is a list of T cell receptor beta chains from one sample in a study of beta chain features in type 1 diabetes. This table comes from immunoSEQ multiplex PCR, and its TCRdb copy is limited to in-frame clones, with some not included. In the table there are 50,000 to 55,000 clones, 50% to 75% of which are singletons. The sample consisted of stem cell memory CD4+ T cells from blood. These receptors were collected from a woman aged 25 to 39 with type 1 diabetes. Each CDR3 is given with its conserved first and last residue. Fields, in order: D gene, J gene, V gene, clone size, CDR3 length, CDR3 protein, CDR3 DNA. D genes are given only for firm matches. Only part of the rows carry a size: once, few, many, or a class if the clone is expanded.

D gene: NA
J gene: TRBJ2-5
V gene: TRBV28
clone size: NA
CDR3 length: 14
CDR3 protein: CASRTTGQQETQYF
CDR3 DNA: TGTGCCAGCAGAACGACTGGACAGCAAGAGACCCAGTACTTC

D gene: TRBD1
J gene: TRBJ2-5
V gene: TRBV30
clone size: NA
CDR3 length: 16
CDR3 protein: CAWSYFGQGAKETQYF
CDR3 DNA: TGTGCCTGGAGTTACTTTGGACAGGGGGCAAAGGAGACCCAGTACTTC

D gene: TRBD2
J gene: TRBJ2-5
V gene: TRBV30
clone size: NA
CDR3 length: 13
CDR3 protein: CAWSVAGVETQYF
CDR3 DNA: TGTGCCTGGAGTGTCGCGGGAGTAGAGACCCAGTACTTC

D gene: TRBD2
J gene: TRBJ2-7
V gene: TRBV18
clone size: NA
CDR3 length: 16
CDR3 protein: CASSVEPNAGEDEQYF
CDR3 DNA: TGTGCCAGCTCAGTAGAACCGAATGCGGGAGAGGACGAGCAGTACTTC

D gene: NA
J gene: TRBJ2-2
V gene: TRBV30
clone size: NA
CDR3 length: 14
CDR3 protein: CAWRVRGWTGELFF
CDR3 DNA: TGTGCCTGGAGAGTACGAGGGTGGACCGGGGAGCTGTTTTTT

D gene: TRBD2
J gene: TRBJ2-1
V gene: TRBV19
clone size: NA
CDR3 length: 17
CDR3 protein: CASSPRGSGSSYNEQFF
CDR3 DNA: TGTGCCAGTAGTCCCCGGGGTAGCGGGAGCTCCTACAATGAGCAGTTCTTC

D gene: TRBD1
J gene: TRBJ2-7
V gene: TRBV7-4
clone size: once
CDR3 length: 17
CDR3 protein: CASSYGQGPPRVYEQYF
CDR3 DNA: TGTGCCAGCAGCTACGGACAGGGACCTCCCCGTGTCTACGAGCAGTACTTC

D gene: NA
J gene: TRBJ2-2
V gene: TRBV30
clone size: NA
CDR3 length: 18
CDR3 protein: CAWSSPGVPSRNTGELFF
CDR3 DNA: TGTGCCTGGAGTTCACCGGGGGTCCCGTCCAGGAACACCGGGGAGCTGTTTTTT

D gene: NA
J gene: TRBJ1-2
V gene: TRBV28
clone size: once
CDR3 length: 12
CDR3 protein: CASSLRDGRYTF
CDR3 DNA: TGTGCCAGCAGTTTGCGGGACGGACGCTACACCTTC

D gene: NA
J gene: TRBJ2-1
V gene: TRBV18
clone size: NA
CDR3 length: 16
CDR3 protein: CASSPQGTGSYNEQFF
CDR3 DNA: TGTGCCAGCTCACCTCAGGGGACCGGCTCCTACAATGAGCAGTTCTTC

D gene: TRBD1
J gene: TRBJ1-1
V gene: TRBV7-8
clone size: few
CDR3 length: 14
CDR3 protein: CASSWGQGDTEAFF
CDR3 DNA: TGTGCCAGCAGCTGGGGACAGGGTGACACTGAAGCTTTCTTT

D gene: TRBD2
J gene: TRBJ2-1
V gene: TRBV11-2
clone size: NA
CDR3 length: 15
CDR3 protein: CASSSRGDYYNEQFF
CDR3 DNA: TGTGCCAGCAGCTCTCGGGGGGACTATTACAATGAGCAGTTCTTC

D gene: TRBD1
J gene: TRBJ2-2
V gene: TRBV7-7
clone size: NA
CDR3 length: 14
CDR3 protein: CASSLDRGLGELFF
CDR3 DNA: TGTGCTAGCAGCCTCGACAGGGGGCTCGGGGAGCTGTTTTTT

D gene: NA
J gene: TRBJ2-2
V gene: TRBV7-3
clone size: NA
CDR3 length: 15
CDR3 protein: CASSGGRSNTGELFF
CDR3 DNA: TGTGCCAGCAGTGGGGGGAGGTCGAACACCGGGGAGCTGTTTTTT

D gene: TRBD1
J gene: TRBJ2-1
V gene: TRBV28
clone size: NA
CDR3 length: 14
CDR3 protein: CASSLWGTGSEQFF
CDR3 DNA: TGTGCCAGCAGTTTATGGGGGACAGGGAGTGAGCAGTTCTTC

D gene: TRBD1
J gene: TRBJ2-2
V gene: TRBV19
clone size: NA
CDR3 length: 12
CDR3 protein: CASQGAGGELFF
CDR3 DNA: TGTGCCAGTCAGGGGGCTGGCGGGGAGCTGTTTTTT

D gene: TRBD1
J gene: TRBJ2-7
V gene: TRBV2
clone size: NA
CDR3 length: 13
CDR3 protein: CASGDRPAYEQYF
CDR3 DNA: TGTGCCAGCGGGGACAGGCCTGCCTACGAGCAGTACTTC

D gene: NA
J gene: TRBJ2-5
V gene: TRBV18
clone size: NA
CDR3 length: 11
CDR3 protein: CASSKEETQYF
CDR3 DNA: TGTGCCAGCTCAAAAGAGGAGACCCAGTACTTC

D gene: NA
J gene: TRBJ1-5
V gene: TRBV7-9
clone size: NA
CDR3 length: 15
CDR3 protein: CASSLGQYSNQPQHF
CDR3 DNA: TGTGCCAGCAGCTTAGGACAGTATAGCAATCAGCCCCAGCATTTT

D gene: NA
J gene: TRBJ1-1
V gene: TRBV5-1
clone size: NA
CDR3 length: 13
CDR3 protein: CASSQQGSPEAFF
CDR3 DNA: TGCGCCAGCAGCCAGCAGGGCAGCCCTGAAGCTTTCTTT

D gene: NA
J gene: TRBJ2-5
V gene: TRBV19
clone size: NA
CDR3 length: 14
CDR3 protein: CASSIFGGAETQYF
CDR3 DNA: TGTGCCAGTAGTATATTTGGGGGCGCGGAGACCCAGTACTTC

D gene: NA
J gene: TRBJ2-7
V gene: TRBV7-3
clone size: few
CDR3 length: 13
CDR3 protein: CASSPQTGYEQYF
CDR3 DNA: TGTGCCAGCTCGCCGCAGACGGGTTACGAGCAGTACTTC

D gene: TRBD2
J gene: TRBJ2-7
V gene: TRBV5-1
clone size: once
CDR3 length: 16
CDR3 protein: CASSLARATSGYEQYF
CDR3 DNA: TGCGCCAGCAGCTTGGCAAGGGCGACTAGCGGCTACGAGCAGTACTTC

D gene: TRBD2
J gene: TRBJ2-3
V gene: TRBV5-6
clone size: once
CDR3 length: 17
CDR3 protein: CASRDQPTSGHTDTQYF
CDR3 DNA: TGTGCCAGCCGTGACCAACCGACTAGCGGTCACACAGATACGCAGTATTTT

D gene: TRBD1
J gene: TRBJ1-1
V gene: TRBV29-1
clone size: NA
CDR3 length: 14
CDR3 protein: CSARRTGTNTEAFF
CDR3 DNA: TGCAGCGCCCGTCGGACAGGGACGAACACTGAAGCTTTCTTT

D gene: NA
J gene: TRBJ2-3
V gene: TRBV28
clone size: NA
CDR3 length: 14
CDR3 protein: CASSSGRTTDTQYF
CDR3 DNA: TGTGCCAGCAGTTCGGGGAGGACCACAGATACGCAGTATTTT

D gene: TRBD1
J gene: TRBJ1-1
V gene: TRBV6-1
clone size: NA
CDR3 length: 15
CDR3 protein: CASTVPRTGRVSAFF
CDR3 DNA: TGTGCCAGCACGGTTCCTCGGACAGGGAGGGTGTCAGCTTTCTTT

D gene: NA
J gene: TRBJ1-2
V gene: TRBV28
clone size: NA
CDR3 length: 13
CDR3 protein: CATGRGYNYGYTF
CDR3 DNA: TGTGCCACCGGCCGGGGGTATAACTATGGCTACACCTTC

D gene: NA
J gene: TRBJ1-5
V gene: TRBV18
clone size: few
CDR3 length: 16
CDR3 protein: CASSPQRVDSNQPQHF
CDR3 DNA: TGTGCCAGCTCACCACAACGGGTCGATAGCAATCAGCCCCAGCATTTT

D gene: NA
J gene: TRBJ2-1
V gene: TRBV28
clone size: NA
CDR3 length: 16
CDR3 protein: CASSDLGRGLYNEQFF
CDR3 DNA: TGTGCCAGCAGTGACTTGGGTCGGGGGTTGTACAATGAGCAGTTCTTC

D gene: NA
J gene: TRBJ2-5
V gene: TRBV5-1
clone size: NA
CDR3 length: 12
CDR3 protein: CASSLAQETQYF
CDR3 DNA: TGCGCCAGCAGCTTGGCTCAAGAGACCCAGTACTTC

D gene: NA
J gene: TRBJ2-4
V gene: TRBV29-1
clone size: NA
CDR3 length: 13
CDR3 protein: CSGRDPSGDIQYF
CDR3 DNA: TGCAGCGGGCGGGACCCCTCGGGTGACATTCAGTACTTC

D gene: TRBD2
J gene: TRBJ2-7
V gene: TRBV5-6
clone size: NA
CDR3 length: 15
CDR3 protein: CASSLLGEGIYEQYF
CDR3 DNA: TGTGCCAGCAGCTTATTGGGGGAGGGCATCTACGAGCAGTACTTC

D gene: TRBD2
J gene: TRBJ2-5
V gene: TRBV10-3
clone size: NA
CDR3 length: 15
CDR3 protein: CAISAGLAPQETQYF
CDR3 DNA: TGTGCCATCAGTGCGGGACTAGCGCCCCAAGAGACCCAGTACTTC

D gene: TRBD2
J gene: TRBJ2-5
V gene: TRBV30
clone size: few
CDR3 length: 14
CDR3 protein: CAWSVGLARETQYF
CDR3 DNA: TGTGCCTGGAGTGTCGGACTAGCGAGGGAGACCCAGTACTTC

D gene: TRBD2
J gene: TRBJ2-2
V gene: TRBV6-5
clone size: NA
CDR3 length: 16
CDR3 protein: CASSSSGRTEGGELFF
CDR3 DNA: TGTGCCAGCAGTTCTAGCGGGAGGACCGAGGGCGGGGAGCTGTTTTTT

D gene: NA
J gene: TRBJ1-1
V gene: TRBV6-5
clone size: NA
CDR3 length: 10
CDR3 protein: CASGRTEAFF
CDR3 DNA: TGTGCCAGCGGCCGCACTGAAGCTTTCTTT

D gene: TRBD2
J gene: TRBJ2-3
V gene: TRBV29-1
clone size: NA
CDR3 length: 12
CDR3 protein: CSSGRAPDTQYF
CDR3 DNA: TGCTCGAGCGGGAGGGCCCCAGATACGCAGTATTTT

D gene: TRBD2
J gene: TRBJ2-1
V gene: TRBV4-1
clone size: few
CDR3 length: 13
CDR3 protein: CASSRGLAREQFF
CDR3 DNA: TGCGCCAGCAGCCGGGGACTAGCCCGTGAGCAGTTCTTC

D gene: NA
J gene: TRBJ2-1
V gene: TRBV4-1
clone size: NA
CDR3 length: 17
CDR3 protein: CASSFPYRGSGDNEQFF
CDR3 DNA: TGCGCCAGCAGCTTTCCCTATCGTGGTAGCGGTGACAATGAGCAGTTCTTC

D gene: NA
J gene: TRBJ1-1
V gene: TRBV30
clone size: few
CDR3 length: 16
CDR3 protein: CAWRQGFRILNTEAFF
CDR3 DNA: TGTGCCTGGAGGCAGGGATTCAGGATATTGAACACTGAAGCTTTCTTT

D gene: NA
J gene: TRBJ1-5
V gene: TRBV6-5
clone size: NA
CDR3 length: 15
CDR3 protein: CASSYSSQGSQPQHF
CDR3 DNA: TGTGCCAGCAGTTACTCGTCCCAGGGTAGCCAGCCCCAGCATTTT

D gene: TRBD2
J gene: TRBJ2-7
V gene: TRBV5-1
clone size: NA
CDR3 length: 17
CDR3 protein: CASSPKSSGSFPYEQYF
CDR3 DNA: TGCGCCAGCAGCCCTAAATCAAGCGGGAGTTTTCCCTACGAGCAGTACTTC

D gene: TRBD1
J gene: TRBJ1-2
V gene: TRBV5-4
clone size: few
CDR3 length: 13
CDR3 protein: CASSETGVYGYTF
CDR3 DNA: TGTGCCAGCAGCGAGACAGGGGTCTATGGCTACACCTTC

D gene: TRBD2
J gene: TRBJ2-7
V gene: TRBV28
clone size: NA
CDR3 length: 16
CDR3 protein: CASSLNTLAGVYEQYF
CDR3 DNA: TGTGCCAGCAGTTTGAACACCCTAGCGGGAGTCTACGAGCAGTACTTC

D gene: NA
J gene: TRBJ1-2
V gene: TRBV18
clone size: NA
CDR3 length: 15
CDR3 protein: CASSPGTPSNYGYTF
CDR3 DNA: TGTGCCAGCTCACCTGGGACACCCTCTAACTATGGCTACACCTTC

D gene: NA
J gene: TRBJ1-2
V gene: TRBV7-9
clone size: NA
CDR3 length: 15
CDR3 protein: CASSPGLGGRDGYTF
CDR3 DNA: TGTGCCAGCAGCCCCGGACTGGGCGGGAGGGATGGCTACACCTTC

D gene: TRBD1
J gene: TRBJ2-7
V gene: TRBV9
clone size: NA
CDR3 length: 15
CDR3 protein: CASSPQGIMTYEQYF
CDR3 DNA: TGTGCCAGCAGCCCACAGGGGATAATGACCTACGAGCAGTACTTC

D gene: NA
J gene: TRBJ2-7
V gene: TRBV20-1
clone size: NA
CDR3 length: 11
CDR3 protein: CSAPGTYEQYF
CDR3 DNA: TGCAGTGCTCCAGGGACCTACGAGCAGTACTTC

D gene: NA
J gene: TRBJ2-7
V gene: TRBV19
clone size: NA
CDR3 length: 11
CDR3 protein: CASTLTYEQYF
CDR3 DNA: TGTGCCAGTACCCTAACCTACGAGCAGTACTTC

D gene: NA
J gene: TRBJ2-3
V gene: TRBV4-1
clone size: NA
CDR3 length: 14
CDR3 protein: CASSQVLQIDTQYF
CDR3 DNA: TGCGCCAGCAGCCAAGTTTTGCAGATCGATACGCAGTATTTT

D gene: TRBD2
J gene: TRBJ2-3
V gene: TRBV6-4
clone size: NA
CDR3 length: 14
CDR3 protein: CASSLAGGRDTQYF
CDR3 DNA: TGTGCCAGCAGTCTGGCGGGAGGTCGAGATACGCAGTATTTT

D gene: NA
J gene: TRBJ2-7
V gene: TRBV4-2
clone size: NA
CDR3 length: 15
CDR3 protein: CASSQAQVGDYEQYF
CDR3 DNA: TGTGCCAGCAGCCAAGCCCAGGTTGGTGACTACGAGCAGTACTTC

D gene: NA
J gene: TRBJ1-2
V gene: TRBV6-4
clone size: NA
CDR3 length: 15
CDR3 protein: CASSVEGGAQDGYTF
CDR3 DNA: TGTGCCAGCAGTGTTGAGGGGGGGGCTCAGGATGGCTACACCTTC